This T cell receptor beta chain appears in the sequencing data of a study of T cell repertoires in cytomegalovirus infection (dated 2019 in TCRdb). In the study overall: Donor HLA type was relevant to the analysis, because carriage of CMV infection together with the matching HLA type was indicated by public TCR beta signatures. Study-wide conclusions, independent of this receptor: The ex vivo response was dominated by HLA-C-restricted CMV-specific TCR beta clonotypes, and the single most frequent clonotype in two of eight donors was supplied by these HLA-C-restricted clonotypes. Carriers of CMV infection plus the relevant HLA type were discriminated by the cumulative frequency of public TCR beta family members in the study cohort and in an independent 352-donor cohort.

Sequencing instrument: Illumina HiSeq 1500. TCRdb reran the public reads through fastp at Q25 and MiXCR, keeping productive beta chains. Each CDR3 protein gets just one entry, which takes the most common genes and DNA from the rows behind it. The sample table shows fewer than 300,000 distinct CDR3 sequences, and over 20% are seen once. Around 14% of the sample rests with the top ten. In this sample, this clonotype turned up a few times. Its binding antigen is unknown. No base quality values were provided; no much bigger clone lies one nucleotide off. The receptor was isolated from a human donor in good health (CMV status not recorded). Some clones in this sample may be carry-over from other donors' samples. The specimen sequenced was PBMCs.

The DNA sequence is given as TGTGCCAGCACACCAGGGGACAGACAGGACTCCTACGAGCAGTACTTC. This yields the protein CASTPGDRQDSYEQYF. Recombination linked TRBV28 to TRBJ2-7, with TRBD1 identical over 7 junction bases. From cysteine to phenylalanine, the CDR3 is 16 amino acids long. The entry retains the CDR3 DNA only, 48 bases that are in frame from base 1. The germline V gene sets CDR1 to MDHEN and CDR2 to SYDVKM. Germline trimming: 7 bases from V, 0 bases from J; junction bases outside gene matches: 12.